This is a list of T cell receptor beta chains from one sample in a study of cytomegalovirus exposure and HLA in healthy donors. TCRdb's table, derived via immunoSEQ multiplex PCR, lists solely in-frame clones and lacks some. The data hold roughly 150,000 clones, with over 60% observed a single time. Source material: PBMCs. These receptors came from a woman in her twenties or thirties in good health and CMV-seropositive. The CDR3 runs from the conserved cysteine through the conserved F or W.

TRBJ2-1 | TRBV5-4 | CASSPGGRAYNEQFF
TRBJ2-7 | TRBV18 | CASSPARSSSYEQYF
TRBJ1-2 | TRBV19 | CASSSSGRRSYTF
TRBJ1-2 | TRBV18 | CASSPPLGRADGYTF
TRBJ1-2 | TRBV5-6 | CASSATDRGPLQLTF
TRBJ2-7 | TRBV4-1 | CASSQERYSSYEQYF
TRBJ2-2 | TRBV2 | CASSLYSSNTGELFF
TRBJ1-1 | TRBV7-9 | CASSTRQGSTEAFF
TRBJ1-1 | TRBV2 | CASSETGANLDSEAFF
TRBJ2-2 | TRBV5-1 | CASSREVPTGELFF
TRBJ1-2 | TRBV2 | CASRLDRGRSNYGYTF